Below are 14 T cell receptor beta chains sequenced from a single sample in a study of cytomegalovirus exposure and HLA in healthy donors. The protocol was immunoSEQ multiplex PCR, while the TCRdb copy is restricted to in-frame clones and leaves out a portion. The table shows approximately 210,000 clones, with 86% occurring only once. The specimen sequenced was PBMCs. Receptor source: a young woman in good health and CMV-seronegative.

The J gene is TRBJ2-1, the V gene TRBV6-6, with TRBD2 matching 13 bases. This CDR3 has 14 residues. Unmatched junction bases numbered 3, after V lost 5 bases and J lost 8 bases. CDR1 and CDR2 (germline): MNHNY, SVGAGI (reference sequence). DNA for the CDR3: TGTGCCAGCAGTCCCGGGACTAGCGGGGATGAGCAGTTCTTC. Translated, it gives CASSPGTSGDEQFF.

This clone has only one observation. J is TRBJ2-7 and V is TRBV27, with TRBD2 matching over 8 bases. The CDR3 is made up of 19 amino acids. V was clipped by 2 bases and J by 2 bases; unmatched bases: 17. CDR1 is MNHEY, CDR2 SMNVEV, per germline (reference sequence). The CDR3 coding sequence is TGTGCCAGCAGTTTAAGAGGAAGGGCGGCTAGCGGGCAACCCTACGAGCAGTACTTC. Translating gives CASSLRGRAASGQPYEQYF.

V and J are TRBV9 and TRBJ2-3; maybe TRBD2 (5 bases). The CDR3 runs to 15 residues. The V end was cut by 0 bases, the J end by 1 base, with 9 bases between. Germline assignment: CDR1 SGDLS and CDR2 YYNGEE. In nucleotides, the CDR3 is TGTGCCAGCAGCGTAGCGGGATTTCGCACAGATACGCAGTATTTT. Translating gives CASSVAGFRTDTQYF.

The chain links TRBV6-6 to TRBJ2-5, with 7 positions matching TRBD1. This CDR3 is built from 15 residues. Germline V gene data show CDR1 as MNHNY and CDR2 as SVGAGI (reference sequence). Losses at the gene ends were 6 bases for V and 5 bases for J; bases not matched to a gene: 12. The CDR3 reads CASSFDRVGTETQYF. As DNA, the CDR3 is TGTGCCAGCAGCTTTGACAGGGTAGGGACCGAGACCCAGTACTTC.

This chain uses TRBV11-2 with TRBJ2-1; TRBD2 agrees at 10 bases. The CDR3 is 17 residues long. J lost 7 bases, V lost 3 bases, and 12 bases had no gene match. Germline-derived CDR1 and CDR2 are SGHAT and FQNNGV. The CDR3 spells CASSLIPLAGNKNEQFF. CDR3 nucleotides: TGTGCCAGCAGCTTGATTCCACTAGCGGGAAATAAGAATGAGCAGTTCTTC. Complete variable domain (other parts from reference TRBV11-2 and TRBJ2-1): EAGVAQSPRYKIIEKRQSVAFWCNPISGHATLYWYQQILGQGPKLLIQFQNNGVVDDSQLPKDRFSAERLKGVDSTLKIQPAKLEDSAVYLCASSLIPLAGNKNEQFFGPGTRLTVL.

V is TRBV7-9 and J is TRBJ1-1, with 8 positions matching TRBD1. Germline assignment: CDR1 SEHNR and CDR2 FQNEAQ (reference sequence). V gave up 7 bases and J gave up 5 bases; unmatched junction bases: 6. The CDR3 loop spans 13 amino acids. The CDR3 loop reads CASTAGGKTEAFF. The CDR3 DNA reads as TGTGCCAGCACTGCAGGGGGCAAGACTGAAGCTTTCTTT.

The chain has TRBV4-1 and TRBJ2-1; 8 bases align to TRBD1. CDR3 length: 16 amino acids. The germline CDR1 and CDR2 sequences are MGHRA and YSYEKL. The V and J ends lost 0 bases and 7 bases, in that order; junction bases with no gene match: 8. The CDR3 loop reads CASSQDPGGSFNEQFF. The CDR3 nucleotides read TGCGCCAGCAGCCAAGATCCAGGGGGCAGTTTTAATGAGCAGTTCTTC.

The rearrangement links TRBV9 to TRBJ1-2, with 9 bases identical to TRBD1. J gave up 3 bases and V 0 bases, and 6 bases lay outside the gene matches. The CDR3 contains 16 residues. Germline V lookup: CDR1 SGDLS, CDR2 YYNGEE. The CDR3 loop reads CASSVGTGVYHYGYTF. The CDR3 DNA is TGTGCCAGCAGCGTAGGGACAGGGGTTTATCACTATGGCTACACCTTC. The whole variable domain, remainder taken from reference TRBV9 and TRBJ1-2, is DSGVTQTPKHLITATGQRVTLRCSPRSGDLSVYWYQQSLDQGLQFLIQYYNGEERAKGNILERFSAQQFPDLHSELNLSSLELGDSALYFCASSVGTGVYHYGYTFGSGTRLTVV.

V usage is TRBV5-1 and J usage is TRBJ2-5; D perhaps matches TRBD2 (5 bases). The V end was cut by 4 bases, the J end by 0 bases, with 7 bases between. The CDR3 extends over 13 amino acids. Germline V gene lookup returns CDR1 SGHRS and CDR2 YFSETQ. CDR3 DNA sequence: TGCGCCAGCAGCCGGACTTACCAAGAGACCCAGTACTTC. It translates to CASSRTYQETQYF.

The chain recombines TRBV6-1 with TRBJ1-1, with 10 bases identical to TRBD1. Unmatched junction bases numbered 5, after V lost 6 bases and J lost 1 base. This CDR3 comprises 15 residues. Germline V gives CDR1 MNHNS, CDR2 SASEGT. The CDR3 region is CASRDRQGANTEAFF. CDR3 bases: TGTGCCAGCAGGGACAGACAGGGGGCGAACACTGAAGCTTTCTTT.

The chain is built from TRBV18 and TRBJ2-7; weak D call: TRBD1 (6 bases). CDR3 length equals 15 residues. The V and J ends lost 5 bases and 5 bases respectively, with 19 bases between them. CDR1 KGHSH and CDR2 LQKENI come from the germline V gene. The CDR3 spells CASSSMTGRVDEQYF. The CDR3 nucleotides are TGTGCCAGCTCATCCATGACAGGTCGTGTGGACGAGCAGTACTTC.

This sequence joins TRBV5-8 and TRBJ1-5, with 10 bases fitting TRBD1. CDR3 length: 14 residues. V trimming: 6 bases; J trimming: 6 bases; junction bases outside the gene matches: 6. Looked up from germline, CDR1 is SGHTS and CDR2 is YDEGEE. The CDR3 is CASKDRGIRQPQHF. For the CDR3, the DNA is TGTGCCAGCAAGGACAGGGGGATTCGTCAGCCCCAGCATTTT.

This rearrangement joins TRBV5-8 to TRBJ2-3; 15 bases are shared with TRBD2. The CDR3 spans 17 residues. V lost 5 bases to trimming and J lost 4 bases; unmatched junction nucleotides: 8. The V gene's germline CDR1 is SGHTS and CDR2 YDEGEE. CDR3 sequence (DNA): TGTGCCAGCAGTCCGGGACTAGCGGGGGGTCGAGCAGATACGCAGTATTTT. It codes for CASSPGLAGGRADTQYF.

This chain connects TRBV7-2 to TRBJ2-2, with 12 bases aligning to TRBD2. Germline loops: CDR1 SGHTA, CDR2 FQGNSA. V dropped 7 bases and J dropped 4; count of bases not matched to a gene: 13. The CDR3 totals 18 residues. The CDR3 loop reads CASNGIVGLAGGTGELFF. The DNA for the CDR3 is TGTGCCAGCAATGGGATCGTGGGACTAGCGGGTGGCACCGGGGAGCTGTTTTTT.